This TCR beta chain was sequenced in a study of T cells in Graves' hyperthyroidism and ophthalmopathy. Using RNA transcripts as the source, TCR beta CDR3 regions were amplified. The study used the HTBI primer set for a first-round RT-PCR of the TCR CDR3. In TCRdb, the multiplex PCR reads were re-called with MiXCR into one record per CDR3 protein. The sample contains more than 450,000 distinct CDR3 sequences, around 15% of which appear only once. V was shortened by 1 base and J by 8 bases, with 11 bases between the two germline ends. Germline CDR1 SEHNR, CDR2 FQNEAQ (reference sequence). This CDR3 has 14 amino acids.

The V and J genes are TRBV7-9 and TRBJ1-4, with no clear D. The sequenced sample was blood. The TCR was taken from a woman aged 40 to 50 with Graves' hyperthyroidism. CDR3 sequence: CASSLGASGEKLFF. CDR3 DNA: TGTGCCAGCAGCTTAGGGGCGTCCGGCGAAAAACTGTTTTTT.